These 5 T cell receptor beta chains were sequenced from one sample in a study of blood T cell repertoires in COVID-19. Generated by immunoSEQ multiplex PCR, the TCRdb table keeps only in-frame clones and is missing some. The sample consists of a few hundred thousand clones, approximately 91% of them appearing once. The sequencing sample was made of PBMCs or T cells enriched from blood (not recorded which). These receptors were obtained from a middle-aged woman who had been exposed to COVID-19.

The chain links TRBV10-3 to TRBJ1-1, with D unclear. From germline, CDR1 is ENHRY and CDR2 SYGVKD. This CDR3 contains 14 residues. The V gene lost 3 bases and the J gene lost 1 base, with 9 bases spanning the gap. In DNA, the CDR3 is TGTGCCATCAGTGAAAAGGAGGGGAACACTGAAGCTTTCTTT. Protein: CAISEKEGNTEAFF.

The chain uses TRBV19 and TRBJ2-7; 13 nucleotides line up with TRBD2. The CDR3 has 14 residues. Looked up from germline, CDR1 is LNHDA and CDR2 is SQIVND (reference sequence). V was clipped by 8 bases and J by 1 base; unmatched bases: 2. The CDR3 DNA reads TGTGCCAGTCGACTAGCGGGGGGTTCCTACGAGCAGTACTTC. Encoded protein: CASRLAGGSYEQYF.

The J gene is TRBJ2-7, the V gene TRBV30; tentative D call: TRBD2 (6 bases). V lost 1 base to trimming and J lost 3 bases, with 19 bases between them. CDR1 is GTSNPN and CDR2 is SVGIG in the germline V gene (reference sequence). The CDR3 loop spans 16 amino acids. The DNA of the CDR3 is TGTGCCTGGAGTGCCCACCCGACGGGACTCATCTACGAGCAGTACTTC. Protein sequence: CAWSAHPTGLIYEQYF.

The rearrangement uses TRBV20-1 and TRBJ2-1; 14 bases line up with TRBD2. Germline-derived CDR1 and CDR2 are DFQATT and SNEGSKA (reference sequence). The CDR3 length is 19 residues. Losses at the gene ends were 3 bases for V and 2 bases for J; bases not matched to a gene: 12. This CDR3 reads CSASDRLAGGLVTYNEQFF. CDR3 nucleotide sequence: TGCAGTGCTAGTGACAGACTAGCGGGAGGGCTAGTAACCTACAATGAGCAGTTCTTC.

This clone has just a few counts. This chain joins TRBV19 and TRBJ1-5; 7 nucleotides line up with TRBD1. The CDR3 spans 15 residues. The trim removed 3 bases at V and 9 bases at J, leaving 11 bases unmatched. Germline V gives CDR1 LNHDA, CDR2 SQIVND (reference sequence). CDR3 residues: CASSIGVGGAGPQHF. CDR3 in DNA: TGTGCCAGTAGTATTGGCGTAGGGGGCGCCGGGCCCCAGCATTTT.